This section outlines one T cell receptor (beta chain) sequence together with its context. What it recognizes is unknown. This record belongs to a study of cytomegalovirus exposure and HLA in healthy donors. Whole-study findings and limits: Most TCR sequences were uncommon, yet certain public TCRs appeared in many donors. Later work associated roughly 15,000 TCR beta sequences with HLA alleles at 0.05 false discovery rate. TCR beta sequences reportedly predicted most subjects' HLA-A and HLA-B alleles accurately.

The primer mix had 60 Vbeta and 13 Jbeta primers. The repertoire was sequenced with immunoSEQ multiplex PCR; TCRdb's copy has only in-frame clones and lacks some. The table has about 180,000 clones, roughly 75% seen once. Healthy bone marrow donors made up the donors. Sequencing input: PBMCs. The sequence was obtained from a man aged 35-49 years in good health and CMV-seronegative.

CDR3 sequence: CASSGGGQGNYGYTF. CDR3 DNA: TGTGCCAGCAGCGGGGGGGGACAGGGAAACTATGGCTACACCTTC. J is TRBJ1-2 and V is TRBV7-2; 9 bases align to TRBD1. V was pared by 5 bases and J by 2 bases, with 6 bases of the junction left unmatched. The CDR3 extends over 15 amino acids. The germline V gene has CDR1 SGHTA and CDR2 FQGNSA.